The subject of this entry is one T cell receptor (beta chain). What it recognizes is unknown. The data were taken from a study of memory B cells and T cells in multiple sclerosis. Study results and limitations: Clone-set sizes differed between compartments, so shared clonotype counts needed normalization.

Profiling relied on immunoSEQ multiplex PCR, and the TCRdb table lists in-frame clones only, not all of them. The repertoire holds 8,000 or so clones, with around 50% as singletons. V dropped 2 bases and J dropped 8 bases, with 7 bases sitting between them. CDR3 size: 12 residues. Germline CDR1 PRHDT, CDR2 FYEKMQ (reference sequence). The sequencing input was memory (CD45RO+) CD8+ T cells from blood. The sequence was collected from a human donor with multiple sclerosis. The V call is TRBV13, the J call TRBJ2-1; D is possibly TRBD2 (5 bases). The CDR3 here is CASSLLGDEQFF. For the CDR3, the DNA is TGTGCCAGCAGCTTACTCGGGGATGAGCAGTTCTTC.